The source of this TCR beta chain is a study of monozygotic twins with inflammatory bowel disease. The V gene's germline CDR1 is SGHRS and CDR2 YFSETQ. The CDR3 spans 13 residues. For each CDR3 protein, TCRdb gives one entry from its re-call of the 5' RACE reads, without DNA. Recorded for this sample: some 190,000 distinct CDR3 sequences. This clonotype originated in a human donor with ulcerative colitis or Crohn's disease, or a healthy co-twin of an affected twin (not recorded which). Sequencing was carried out using blood. The chain couples TRBV5-1 to TRBJ2-5; the D gene TCRdb calls, TRBD1, cannot be checked with no DNA. CDR3 region: CASTETGKETQYF.